This section outlines one TCR beta chain sequence together with its context. Its antigen is currently unknown. This sample stems from a study of neurological immune-mediated disorders. Findings and caveats of the study: The greatest TCR clonal expansion occurred in HTLV-1-associated myelopathy and the least in multiple sclerosis, which fell below healthy controls.

The healthy controls volunteered at a blood bank in Maryland, USA. PBMCs numbering 2 million and stored at -80 C yielded the unsorted libraries. The cDNA came from 5'RACE with 10-nucleotide random UMIs. One entry per CDR3 protein, called by TCRdb with MiXCR from the 5' RACE reads. In the table there are around 33,000 distinct CDR3 sequences, roughly 7% of which are singletons. The germline V gene encodes CDR1 SQVTM and CDR2 ANQGSEA. The junction had 12 bases not matched to a gene; V was cut back by 6 bases and J by 4 bases. This CDR3 spans 15 amino acids. This chain uses TRBV29-1 with TRBJ2-5; 9 bases match TRBD1. This TCR was sampled from a woman in her 40s in good health. The sequencing input was PBMCs. The CDR3 is CSVWVQGAVGETQYF. The CDR3 DNA follows: TGCAGCGTATGGGTACAGGGGGCGGTTGGAGAGACCCAGTACTTC.